Given below is one T cell receptor beta chain in context. As yet, its antigen is unknown. These data belong to a study of T cell responses to AZD1222 COVID-19 vaccine. Findings of the study overall: In a largely white British group with more females than males, clonal diversity was possibly underestimated. Vaccine-related CD4 TCRs covered spike, predominating at 160-218 and 743-854.

Repertoires were generated with immunoSEQ multiplex PCR, while TCRdb's copy carries only in-frame clones and drops some. The sample records approximately 90,000 clones, 85% to 90% being singletons. This CDR3 contains 15 residues. The J segment lost 4 bases and the V segment lost 5 bases, leaving 5 bases of the junction unmatched. Looked up from germline, CDR1 is MNHEY and CDR2 is SVGEGT. The material was peripheral blood, obtained on day 0 of AZD1222 vaccination. The rearrangement uses TRBV6-2 or TRBV6-3 and TRBJ2-1; 10 nucleotides agree with TRBD2. This receptor was obtained from an adult in good health. The CDR3 bases are TGTGCCAGCAGTCGTACTAGCGGGGAGTACAATGAGCAGTTCTTC. It specifies CASSRTSGEYNEQFF.